Presented here are 18 T cell receptor beta chains from one specimen sequenced in a study of spatial heterogeneity in lung cancer. Time point: blood at routine non-recurrence follow-up after resection. TCRdb analysed the 5' RACE reads with MiXCR anew, one entry per CDR3 protein. The table records under 150,000 distinct CDR3 sequences, 9.5% to 14% of them present only once. Material: PBMCs, obtained at follow-up. The source is a female donor with early-stage non-small cell lung cancer.

The chain recombines TRBV18 with TRBJ1-1; 7 nucleotides match TRBD1. Germline lookup yields CDR1 KGHSH and CDR2 LQKENI. Trimming at V came to 4 bases and at J to 0 bases, leaving 8 bases not matched to a gene. CDR3 size: 16 residues. CDR3 sequence (DNA): TGTGCCAGCTCACTACATCCGGGACAGATGAACACTGAAGCTTTCTTT. Translation: CASSLHPGQMNTEAFF.

A word on this clonotype: One junction end disagrees with the germline gene, perhaps due to a read error. The V call is TRBV28, the J call TRBJ1-1; D uncertain. Germline V gene sequence: CDR1 MDHEN, CDR2 SYDVKM. The CDR3 runs to 14 residues. In DNA, the CDR3 is TGTGCCAGTAGTTTAGTAGGACCTGAGTCTGAAGCTTTCTTT. This codes for CASSLVGPESEAFF.

In its sample, this clonotype was seen many times. The chain combines TRBV7-8 with TRBJ2-7, with D perhaps TRBD1 or TRBD2 (5 bases each). Trimming removed 2 bases from V and 0 bases from J, with 11 bases in between. The V gene's germline CDR1 is SGHVS and CDR2 FQNEAQ. The CDR3 extends over 15 amino acids. The CDR3 sequence is CASSLSGASSYEQYF. DNA for the CDR3: TGTGCCAGCAGCTTATCCGGGGCGAGCTCCTACGAGCAGTACTTC.

The genes are TRBV7-2 and TRBJ1-3; possible D gene TRBD1, 5 bases. Trimming removed 6 bases from V and 3 bases from J, with 15 bases in between. There are 15 residues in the CDR3. The V gene's germline CDR1 is SGHTA and CDR2 FQGNSA. The CDR3 DNA is TGTGCCAGCAGACCCATGGTGGGGGGTGGAAACACCATATATTTT. Its translation is CASRPMVGGGNTIYF.

This clonotype was seen repeatedly, ten times or more. The gene calls are TRBV14 and TRBJ1-1; TRBD1 agrees at 8 bases. Per germline, CDR1 SGHDN and CDR2 FVKESK. The CDR3 is 15 residues long. Trimming removed 4 bases from V and 0 bases from J; junction bases left unmatched: 4. The CDR3 spells CASSPRQGLNTEAFF. The CDR3 coding sequence is TGTGCCAGCAGCCCCCGACAGGGGCTGAACACTGAAGCTTTCTTT.

This clonotype was found a few times. The CDR3 DNA reads as TGCAGTGCTCGGGCTGGGGCAGGTGGGAATCAGCCCCAGCATTTT. It yields the protein CSARAGAGGNQPQHF. This sequence joins TRBV20-1 and TRBJ1-5, with a weak D call TRBD1 (5 bases). Trimming took 5 bases from V and 4 from J, leaving 18 bases between them. The germline CDR1 and CDR2 sequences are DFQATT and SNEGSKA (reference sequence). The CDR3 totals 15 residues.

The sample holds many counts of this clonotype. The chain joins TRBV30 to TRBJ1-6; D ambiguous. The CDR3 is 12 residues long. Between the trimmed V and J ends, which lost 3 bases and 7 bases, there was a span of 7 bases. Germline V lookup: CDR1 GTSNPN, CDR2 SVGIG (reference sequence). This CDR3 is CAWSPRNSPLHF. As DNA, the CDR3 is TGTGCCTGGAGCCCGAGGAATTCACCCCTCCACTTT. Full variable domain (missing parts from reference TRBV30 and TRBJ1-6): SQTIHQWPATLVQPVGSPLSLECTVEGTSNPNLYWYRQAAGRGLQLLFYSVGIGQISSEVPQNLSASRPQDRQFILSSKKLLLSDSGFYLCAWSPRNSPLHFGNGTRLTVT.

This clonotype was detected ten times or more. V gene TRBV7-8 combines with J gene TRBJ1-5; D is unresolved. This CDR3 has 16 residues. Looked up from germline, CDR1 is SGHVS and CDR2 is FQNEAQ. The V and J ends lost 4 bases and 2 bases respectively, with 15 bases between them. The CDR3: CASSSTTSAGNQPQHF. CDR3 nucleotides: TGTGCCAGCAGCTCCACAACATCGGCGGGCAATCAGCCCCAGCATTTT.

This clonotype has at least ten counts. This chain uses TRBV3-1 with TRBJ2-3; 8 bases map to TRBD1. J lost 3 bases, V lost 4 bases, and 6 bases had no gene match. From germline, CDR1 is LGHDT and CDR2 YNNKEL (reference sequence). CDR3 size: 15 residues. DNA for the CDR3: TGTGCCAGCAGCCGAGGACAGGGAAGGACAGATACGCAGTATTTT. Translating gives CASSRGQGRTDTQYF.

In its sample, this clonotype was seen many times. J is TRBJ2-7 and V is TRBV29-1; no clear D gene. In germline, CDR1 is SQVTM, CDR2 ANQGSEA. V was pared by 7 bases and J by 3 bases, with 13 bases between. The CDR3 is 12 amino acids. The CDR3 reads CSASDGYYEQYF. CDR3 DNA: TGCAGCGCCTCAGACGGGTACTACGAGCAGTACTTC.

The gene calls are TRBV6-2 or TRBV6-3 and TRBJ2-6; no reliable D call. This CDR3 region has 16 residues. From germline, CDR1 is MNHEY and CDR2 SVGEGT. V lost 4 bases and J lost 2, with 12 bases in between. Here the CDR3 DNA reads TGTGCCAGCAGTTCTTCCAGGCCCCCTGGGGCCAACGTCCTGACTTTC. As protein: CASSSSRPPGANVLTF.

This clonotype has more than one count but fewer than ten. The chain employs TRBV30 and TRBJ2-2; D gene uncertain. CDR1 and CDR2 (germline): GTSNPN, SVGIG (reference sequence). V shed 1 base and J shed 4 bases, with 7 bases lying between them. This CDR3 is built from 13 residues. The CDR3 region has the DNA TGTGCCTGGAGTGGCCAGGTCACCGGGGAGCTGTTTTTT. Its protein product is CAWSGQVTGELFF.

As for this clonotype: This may arise from a read error, as a much more abundant clone is one base away. The V call is TRBV27, the J call TRBJ1-3, with D hard to call. Germline-derived CDR1 and CDR2 are MNHEY and SMNVEV (reference sequence). The CDR3 is 14 amino acids. Trimming removed 2 bases from V and 0 bases from J, with 5 bases in between. The CDR3 DNA is TGTGCCAGCAGTTTAACGGCCTCTGGAAACACCATATATTTT. This translates into CASSLTASGNTIYF.

This clonotype was seen many times. CDR3 nucleotides: TGTGCCAGCAGTCAGACGGGAGCTGGGGCCAACGTCCTGACTTTC. It encodes CASSQTGAGANVLTF. The gene calls are TRBV25-1 and TRBJ2-6; tentative D call: TRBD2 (6 bases). The CDR3 covers 15 residues. With 5 bases removed from V and 2 bases from J, the gap between germline ends came to 10 bases. Per the germline V gene, CDR1 is MGHDK and CDR2 is SYGVNS.

A remark on this clonotype: The junction departs from germline at one end; a sequencing error may be responsible. The chain employs TRBV4-2 and TRBJ1-5; the match to TRBD1 covers 10 bases. The CDR3 totals 14 residues. Germline loops: CDR1 LGHNA, CDR2 YNFKEQ. This chain's CDR3 is CVSSPGQGNQPQHF. For the CDR3, the DNA is TGTGTCAGCAGCCCGGGACAGGGGAATCAGCCCCAGCATTTT.

This clonotype was seen at least ten times. The chain couples TRBV6-5 to TRBJ1-1, with D maybe TRBD1 (5 bases). The germline V gene encodes CDR1 MNHEY and CDR2 SVGAGI. The V end was cut by 2 bases, the J end by 0 bases, with 19 bases between. CDR3 length: 18 residues. CDR3 nucleotides: TGTGCCAGCAGTTACCCCACCGGGACGGGCAGGATGAACACTGAAGCTTTCTTT. Translation gives CASSYPTGTGRMNTEAFF.

V usage is TRBV2 and J usage is TRBJ2-2, with a tentative D call TRBD2 (6 bases). Germline V gives CDR1 SNHLY, CDR2 FYNNEI. The V end lost 11 bases, the J end lost 2 bases, and 15 bases lay between the germline ends. The CDR3 totals 14 residues. The CDR3 loop reads CAVRGDGNTGELFF. CDR3 sequence (DNA): TGTGCCGTACGCGGGGACGGTAACACCGGGGAGCTGTTTTTT.

This clonotype came up many times. The chain couples TRBV12-3 or TRBV12-4 to TRBJ2-1; 8 bases are a match to TRBD2. The CDR3 contains 15 residues. V was clipped by 3 bases and J by 3 bases; unmatched bases: 4. The CDR3 sequence: CASSFGTRDYNEQFF. The CDR3 region has the DNA TGTGCCAGCAGTTTCGGGACTAGGGACTACAATGAGCAGTTCTTC.